The clone carrying this TCR beta chain rates as medium-sized. Its antigen is as yet unknown. This entry comes from a study of spatial heterogeneity in lung cancer. Broader study findings: Follow-up blood showed ubiquitous expanded tumor TCRs less than blood at resection did.

The time point was: blood at routine non-recurrence follow-up after resection. From tumor, nontumor lung or frozen PBMC, whole RNA was taken unsorted for sequencing. The CDR3 runs to 15 residues. Trimming shortened V by 2 bases and J by 1 base, and 11 bases separated the two germline ends. From germline, CDR1 is KGHSH and CDR2 LQKENI. TCRdb reanalysed the 5' RACE reads using MiXCR and keeps one entry per CDR3 protein. The table shows around 10,000 distinct CDR3 sequences, with 21% occurring only once. This chain links TRBV18 with TRBJ1-1; D is unclear. The sequence was obtained from a male donor with early-stage non-small cell lung cancer. The material sequenced was PBMCs, taken at follow-up. CDR3 DNA: TGTGCCAGCTCACCATTTAGCGCGGGGAACACTGAAGCTTTCTTT. Translation gives CASSPFSAGNTEAFF.